These 3 T cell receptor beta chains were sequenced from one sample in a study of beta chain features in type 1 diabetes. All of the isolated RNA was reverse transcribed, so expressed TCRB transcripts were sequenced. Data came from immunoSEQ multiplex PCR; TCRdb stores just in-frame clones and leaves some out. The table lists more than 140,000 clones, 9% to 10% of them singletons. Sample: central memory CD4+ T cells from blood. Source of these receptors: a middle-aged woman in good health.

This chain connects TRBV6-5 to TRBJ1-5, with D possibly TRBD1 on 5 matching bases. CDR1 is MNHEY, CDR2 SVGAGI, per germline. The CDR3 has 15 residues. Trimming cost V 2 bases and J 5 bases, with 13 bases left between them. The CDR3 protein is CASSYRGDVDQPQHF. The CDR3 DNA reads TGTGCCAGCAGTTACCGGGGGGACGTTGATCAGCCCCAGCATTTT.

In its sample, this clone was seen a few times. The chain uses TRBV6-5 and TRBJ2-2; TRBD1 aligns across 12 bases. The CDR3 length is 14 residues. Germline lookup yields CDR1 MNHEY and CDR2 SVGAGI. The junction had 4 bases not matched to a gene; V was cut back by 8 bases and J by 6 bases. The CDR3 DNA is TGTGCCAGCGGGACAGGGGGCGCGTCCGGGGAGCTGTTTTTT. Translation gives CASGTGGASGELFF.

This clone was detected only a few times. The chain is built from TRBV6-1 and TRBJ1-2; 7 nucleotides line up with TRBD1. Germline V gene data show CDR1 as MNHNS and CDR2 as SASEGT. The CDR3 extends over 15 amino acids. The V gene end was trimmed by 6 bases and the J gene end by 3 bases; junction bases not matched to a gene: 10. CDR3 amino acids: CASREGPGQYYGYTF. As DNA, the CDR3 is TGTGCCAGCAGGGAGGGACCGGGACAGTACTATGGCTACACCTTC.